Presented here are 31 T cell receptor beta chains from one specimen sequenced in a study of radiotherapy plus CTLA-4 blockade in lung cancer. Measured with immunoSEQ multiplex PCR; TCRdb has only the in-frame clones, and not every one. The sample consists of 65,000 to 100,000 clones, around 83% of them appearing once. The sequences come from peripheral blood, collected from a patient treated with radiotherapy plus ipilimumab. These receptors came from a human donor with non-small cell lung cancer who had stable disease on radiotherapy plus ipilimumab.

J is TRBJ1-5 and V is TRBV7-2; D gene ambiguous. The CDR3 sequence is 14 residues long. From germline, CDR1 is SGHTA and CDR2 FQGNSA. Trimming cost V 3 bases and J 1 base, with 7 bases left between them. The CDR3 region has the DNA TGTGCCAGCAGCTTCCTTTACAGCAATCAGCCCCAGCATTTT. The encoded protein is CASSFLYSNQPQHF.

The CDR3 here is CASTPGQGGNSPLHF. In DNA, the CDR3 is TGTGCCAGTACCCCGGGACAGGGTGGTAATTCACCCCTCCACTTT. The gene calls are TRBV19 and TRBJ1-6, with 9 bases lining up with TRBD1. The length of the CDR3 is 15 residues. Germline V lookup: CDR1 LNHDA, CDR2 SQIVND (reference sequence). V lost 7 bases, J lost 6 bases, and 7 bases stayed unmatched.

The chain carries TRBV5-1 and TRBJ2-2; D remains unclear. CDR1 SGHRS and CDR2 YFSETQ come from the germline V gene. This CDR3 is 14 amino acids long. Deletions cut 3 bases from V and 8 bases from J, with 14 bases between. The CDR3 loop is CASSSLASGGELFF. CDR3 sequence (DNA): TGCGCCAGCAGCTCCCTGGCCTCTGGGGGGGAGCTGTTTTTT.

The chain recombines TRBV11-2 with TRBJ2-2, with 7 bases identical to TRBD1. After removal of 5 bases from V and 5 bases from J, the junction contained 8 bases not matched to a gene. The germline V gene has CDR1 SGHAT and CDR2 FQNNGV. CDR3 length equals 15 residues. CDR3 in DNA: TGTGCCAGCAGCGCCGACAGGGTAGGGACCGGGGAGCTGTTTTTT. Translation: CASSADRVGTGELFF.

The chain uses TRBV5-1 and TRBJ1-4; TRBD1 agrees at 7 bases. Unmatched junction bases numbered 4, after V lost 2 bases and J lost 0 bases. The CDR3 totals 16 residues. Germline V lookup: CDR1 SGHRS, CDR2 YFSETQ. CDR3 region: CASSLPQGPTNEKLFF. The CDR3 coding sequence is TGCGCCAGCAGCTTACCACAGGGGCCAACTAATGAAAAACTGTTTTTT.

This rearrangement joins TRBV5-1 to TRBJ1-6, with D tentatively TRBD1 (5 bases). This CDR3 spans 15 amino acids. CDR1 is SGHRS and CDR2 is YFSETQ in the germline V gene. Trimming left V 3 bases short and J 6 bases short, with 13 bases between. The CDR3 loop reads CASSSVAGTNSPLHF. In nucleotides, the CDR3 is TGCGCCAGCAGCTCGGTGGCAGGGACTAATTCACCCCTCCACTTT.

V usage is TRBV5-1 and J usage is TRBJ2-3, with 9 bases lining up with TRBD2. V was pared by 0 bases and J by 3 bases, with 2 bases of the junction left unmatched. Germline lookup yields CDR1 SGHRS and CDR2 YFSETQ. The CDR3 runs 15 residues. CDR3 protein: CASSLVLAGTDTQYF. The CDR3 coding sequence is TGCGCCAGCAGCTTGGTTCTAGCGGGAACAGATACGCAGTATTTT.

This chain joins TRBV28 and TRBJ2-7; the D gene is possibly TRBD1 (6 bases). Looked up from germline, CDR1 is MDHEN and CDR2 is SYDVKM. This CDR3 is built from 18 residues. V lost 5 bases to trimming and J lost 1 base, with 24 bases between them. This CDR3 is CASSKLGAQFKTSYEQYF. Here the CDR3 DNA reads TGTGCCAGCAGTAAGTTGGGGGCGCAATTTAAGACTTCCTACGAGCAGTACTTC.

This clone was detected only a few times. This chain uses TRBV19 with TRBJ2-6, with unresolved D. CDR1 and CDR2 (germline): LNHDA, SQIVND (reference sequence). Deletions cut 4 bases from V and 3 bases from J, with 7 bases between. This CDR3 is built from 14 residues. CDR3 amino acids: CASSKEIGANVLTF. Written as DNA, the CDR3 is TGTGCCAGTAGTAAAGAGATTGGGGCCAACGTCCTGACTTTC.

The chain is built from TRBV7-6 and TRBJ2-2; D is perhaps TRBD1 (5 bases). V was cut by 4 bases and J by 6 bases, with 18 bases left in between. This CDR3 contains 16 residues. Germline V gene lookup returns CDR1 SGHVS and CDR2 FNYEAQ. CDR3 in amino acids: CASSSQGGGFPGELFF. CDR3 nucleotide sequence: TGTGCCAGCAGCTCCCAGGGTGGTGGATTCCCCGGGGAGCTGTTTTTT.

The chain joins TRBV19 to TRBJ2-5; 7 positions agree with TRBD2. Germline CDR1 is LNHDA and CDR2 is SQIVND (reference sequence). The CDR3 runs to 16 residues. With 3 bases clipped from V and 4 bases from J, the junction kept 11 bases outside the gene matches. The CDR3 nucleotides are TGTGCCAGTAGTATCCTCGGCGGGAGCGGGGTAGAGACCCAGTACTTC. Protein: CASSILGGSGVETQYF.

The chain is built from TRBV7-9 and TRBJ2-7; the D call may be TRBD1 or TRBD2 (5 bases each). CDR3 length: 14 residues. V shed 5 bases and J shed 0 bases, with 11 bases lying between them. The germline V gene has CDR1 SEHNR and CDR2 FQNEAQ (reference sequence). The CDR3 region is CASSEGRLSYEQYF. In DNA, the CDR3 is TGTGCCAGCAGCGAGGGACGACTCTCCTACGAGCAGTACTTC.

A single count supports this clone. This chain joins TRBV6-4 and TRBJ2-4, with unresolved D. Per the germline V gene, CDR1 is MRHNA and CDR2 is SNTAGT. V lost 8 bases to trimming and J lost 4 bases, with 15 bases between them. This CDR3 is 14 amino acids long. The CDR3 is CASSPSGGKNIQYF. The CDR3 nucleotides read TGTGCCAGCTCCCCGTCGGGCGGAAAAAACATTCAGTACTTC.

The rearrangement joins TRBV7-9 to TRBJ1-3; D ambiguous. Germline CDR1 is SEHNR and CDR2 is FQNEAQ (reference sequence). V lost 8 bases to trimming and J lost 0 bases, with 8 bases between them. CDR3 length equals 13 residues. CDR3 nucleotide sequence: TGTGCCAGCGACGGCGACTCTGGAAACACCATATATTTT. Its translation: CASDGDSGNTIYF.

The chain recombines TRBV29-1 with TRBJ2-1; D might be TRBD1 (6 bases). The CDR3 has 15 residues. CDR1 is SQVTM, CDR2 ANQGSEA, per germline. Trimming stripped 1 base from V and 1 base from J, with 11 bases between. The CDR3 is CSVEGTGSSYNEQFF. The CDR3 DNA reads TGCAGCGTTGAAGGAACAGGGTCATCCTACAATGAGCAGTTCTTC.

J is TRBJ1-6 and V is TRBV7-6, with D uncertain. CDR3 length equals 14 residues. Trimming stripped 5 bases from V and 7 bases from J, with 12 bases between. In germline, CDR1 is SGHVS, CDR2 FNYEAQ. In nucleotides, the CDR3 is TGTGCCAGCAGCATAAATCTGGAAAATTCACCCCTCCACTTT. The encoded protein is CASSINLENSPLHF.

The chain carries TRBV4-2 and TRBJ1-1; D gene unclear. CDR3 length: 14 amino acids. V was pared by 1 base and J by 0 bases, with 6 bases between. CDR1 and CDR2 from the germline V gene are LGHNA and YNFKEQ. The CDR3: CASSQGGMNTEAFF. In nucleotides, the CDR3 is TGTGCCAGCAGCCAAGGGGGAATGAACACTGAAGCTTTCTTT.

This clone has just one count. The V call is TRBV18, the J call TRBJ2-7; 9 bases agree with TRBD1. CDR3 length: 13 residues. Losses at the gene ends were 2 bases for V and 6 bases for J; bases not matched to a gene: 2. Looked up from germline, CDR1 is KGHSH and CDR2 is LQKENI. CDR3 in DNA: TGTGCCAGCTCACCAGGACAGGGGCTCGAGCAGTACTTC. Translated: CASSPGQGLEQYF.

The chain carries TRBV5-1 and TRBJ2-2; D gene uncertain. V shed 1 base and J shed 7 bases, with 11 bases lying between them. Germline V gives CDR1 SGHRS, CDR2 YFSETQ. The CDR3 sequence is 14 residues long. CDR3 loop: CASSLSTEGGELFF. CDR3 coding DNA: TGCGCCAGCAGCTTGTCAACCGAAGGCGGGGAGCTGTTTTTT.

This clone was seen a handful of times. This chain joins TRBV2 and TRBJ2-3; D is uncertain. V gave up 2 bases and J gave up 0 bases, with 15 bases separating them. Per germline, CDR1 SNHLY and CDR2 FYNNEI. The CDR3 consists of 17 residues. The CDR3 nucleotides read TGTGCCAGCAGTGAACCAACTGTCGGACGGAGCACAGATACGCAGTATTTT. Protein sequence: CASSEPTVGRSTDTQYF.

Here the CDR3 DNA reads TGTGCCAGCAGCTTCCCGGGGGCCGGGCCCAATTCACCCCTCCACTTT. Protein product: CASSFPGAGPNSPLHF. The chain joins TRBV7-2 to TRBJ1-6, with a weak D call TRBD1 (6 bases). CDR1 is SGHTA, CDR2 FQGNSA, per germline. The CDR3 covers 16 residues. V was shortened by 3 bases and J by 7 bases, with 16 bases between the two germline ends.

The rearrangement uses TRBV5-1 and TRBJ2-3; no definite D call. The CDR3 has 13 amino acids. CDR1 and CDR2 (germline): SGHRS, YFSETQ. Trimming stripped 0 bases from V and 6 bases from J, with 8 bases between. The CDR3 reads CASSLERADTQYF. CDR3 coding DNA: TGCGCCAGCAGCTTGGAGAGAGCTGATACGCAGTATTTT. The full variable domain, with the rest looked up from reference TRBV5-1 and TRBJ2-3, is KAGVTQTPRYLIKTRGQQVTLSCSPISGHRSVSWYQQTPGQGLQFLFEYFSETQRNKGNFPGRFSGRQFSNSRSEMNVSTLELGDSALYLCASSLERADTQYFGPGTRLTVL.

The CDR3 DNA reads TGTGCCAGCAGACAACAGGGGGCGAGTTCTGAGACCCAGTACTTC. Protein product: CASRQQGASSETQYF. The chain links TRBV2 to TRBJ2-5, with 9 bases that match TRBD1. The CDR3 contains 15 residues. The V gene's germline CDR1 is SNHLY and CDR2 FYNNEI. V trimming: 6 bases; J trimming: 5 bases; junction bases outside the gene matches: 10.

V gene TRBV6-1 combines with J gene TRBJ2-7; 10 nucleotides line up with TRBD2. The CDR3 runs to 14 residues. Looked up from germline, CDR1 is MNHNS and CDR2 is SASEGT. Trimming removed 6 bases from V and 1 base from J; junction bases left unmatched: 3. The CDR3 coding sequence is TGTGCCAGCAGAGGACTAGCGGTTTCCTACGAGCAGTACTTC. Protein: CASRGLAVSYEQYF.

The V and J genes are TRBV5-8 and TRBJ2-2; 7 bases line up with TRBD1. This CDR3 contains 14 residues. CDR1 and CDR2 (germline): SGHTS, YDEGEE. V shed 4 bases and J 4 bases; nucleotides not matched to a gene: 4. The chain's CDR3 is CASSMGQSTGELFF. The CDR3 DNA sequence: TGTGCCAGCAGCATGGGACAGTCCACCGGGGAGCTGTTTTTT.

V is TRBV5-5 and J is TRBJ2-1; the D call may be TRBD1 or TRBD2 (5 bases each). Germline V gene sequence: CDR1 SGHKS, CDR2 YYEKEE (reference sequence). This CDR3 spans 15 amino acids. V was pared by 2 bases and J by 3 bases, with 12 bases between. DNA of the CDR3: TGTGCCAGCAGCTTACAGGACTCCTTCTACAATGAGCAGTTCTTC. It yields the protein CASSLQDSFYNEQFF.

The chain is built from TRBV11-2 and TRBJ2-5; D uncertain. The V gene lost 1 base and the J gene lost 4 bases, with 13 bases spanning the gap. CDR1 and CDR2 from the germline V gene are SGHAT and FQNNGV. The CDR3 contains 15 residues. The CDR3 region has the DNA TGTGCCAGCAGCTTAGGTACCTTCTCCCCAGAGACCCAGTACTTC. This codes for CASSLGTFSPETQYF. The full variable domain, with the rest looked up from reference TRBV11-2 and TRBJ2-5, is EAGVAQSPRYKIIEKRQSVAFWCNPISGHATLYWYQQILGQGPKLLIQFQNNGVVDDSQLPKDRFSAERLKGVDSTLKIQPAKLEDSAVYLCASSLGTFSPETQYFGPGTRLLVL.

The chain links TRBV5-1 to TRBJ1-4; TRBD1 is a possible D gene (6 bases). V was clipped by 4 bases and J by 8 bases, with 15 bases between them. Germline V gene sequence: CDR1 SGHRS, CDR2 YFSETQ. The CDR3 runs 14 residues. The CDR3 bases are TGCGCCAGCAGCATTGGGACATATGGGGAAAAACTGTTTTTT. Its translation: CASSIGTYGEKLFF.

The chain combines TRBV25-1 with TRBJ2-2; TRBD1 matches 8 bases. This CDR3 has 14 residues. Trimming removed 3 bases from V and 10 bases from J; junction bases left unmatched: 7. Germline loops: CDR1 MGHDK, CDR2 SYGVNS. The CDR3, as DNA: TGTGCCAGCAGTGAGCCACAGGGGGTTGAGGAGCTGTTTTTT. This gives the protein CASSEPQGVEELFF.

The CDR3 DNA follows: TGTGCCAGCAGTTTGGGGGGGGGCACAGATACGCAGTATTTT. Amino acid sequence: CASSLGGGTDTQYF. The chain joins TRBV28 to TRBJ2-3, with 7 nucleotides matching TRBD2. Per the germline V gene, CDR1 is MDHEN and CDR2 is SYDVKM. The CDR3 runs to 14 residues. Unmatched junction bases numbered 1, after V lost 3 bases and J lost 1 base.

V and J are TRBV5-1 and TRBJ2-4; D not resolved. Germline values: CDR1 SGHRS, CDR2 YFSETQ. The germline V and J ends were trimmed by 7 bases and 1 base, with 9 bases remaining between them. There are 13 residues in the CDR3. In DNA, the CDR3 is TGCGCCAGCTTGGGGTTGGCCAAAAACATTCAGTACTTC. Protein sequence: CASLGLAKNIQYF.